What follows is one T cell receptor beta chain and its context. Its antigen is not identified. As to time point: week 35, safety follow-up. It was 300 ug of mutant IDH1 20-mer peptide that made up each vaccine dose, given with topical imiquimod. Some clones are missing from TCRdb's copy, which holds only in-frame ones; the method was immunoSEQ multiplex PCR. The sample includes approximately 50,000 clones, about 79% of them seen just once. The data were taken from a study of a mutant IDH1 vaccine in newly diagnosed glioma. Study context: Averaging approximately 40 years of age, treated patients were about 60% male and 37.5% female. It was radiotherapy, temozolomide, or both that patients received previously, with most receiving both. Notes on the study in general: Alterations occurring in top peripheral T cell clonotypes seemed unrelated to pseudoprogression.

Germline V gives CDR1 MNHEY, CDR2 SMNVEV (reference sequence). The CDR3 consists of 17 residues. Trimming took 1 base from V and 6 from J; bases not matched to a gene: 10. The V gene is TRBV27, the J gene TRBJ2-3; 10 bases map to TRBD2. The clonotype originates from a man in his forties or fifties with glioma. Sequenced here: PBMCs, sampled from a glioma patient whose treatment included an IDH1 peptide vaccine. The CDR3: CASSLLGLAGVPDTQYF. CDR3 DNA: TGTGCCAGCAGTTTATTAGGGCTAGCGGGAGTCCCGGATACGCAGTATTTT.